The rows below give T cell receptor beta chains drawn from one sample of a study of blood T cell repertoires in COVID-19. TCRdb keeps only in-frame clones here, not all; method: immunoSEQ multiplex PCR. The table lists about 230,000 clones, roughly 87% of them singletons. Sequencing was carried out using PBMCs or T cells enriched from blood (not recorded which). Receptors originate from a man under 40 who had recovered from COVID-19. Both conserved end residues are part of each CDR3. Each record gives: CDR3 DNA, CDR3 protein, J gene, D gene, clone size, V gene. The D gene is left open where the match is weak. Clone size appears in some rows only: once, few, many, or a class for an expanded clone.

CDR3nt: TGTGCCAGCATGAGGGCGGGCGGGGCCAACGTCCTGACTTTC
CDR3aa: CASMRAGGANVLTF
j_gene: TRBJ2-6
d_gene: -
abundance: -
v_gene: TRBV7-2

CDR3nt: TGTGCCAGCAGCCGATCAGGTGGAAACACCATATATTTT
CDR3aa: CASSRSGGNTIYF
j_gene: TRBJ1-3
d_gene: -
abundance: few
v_gene: TRBV14

CDR3nt: TGTGCCAGCAACCGGGACACAATGAGGTTACCTGCCTACGAGCAGTACTTC
CDR3aa: CASNRDTMRLPAYEQYF
j_gene: TRBJ2-7
d_gene: -
abundance: -
v_gene: TRBV28

CDR3nt: TGTGCCAGCAGGCCGGGAGGGGGAGGCTACACCTTC
CDR3aa: CASRPGGGGYTF
j_gene: TRBJ1-2
d_gene: -
abundance: -
v_gene: TRBV6-5

CDR3nt: TGTGCCAGCTCACCCGGAGGGCAAGAGACCCAGTACTTC
CDR3aa: CASSPGGQETQYF
j_gene: TRBJ2-5
d_gene: -
abundance: -
v_gene: TRBV18

CDR3nt: TGTGCCAGCAGCTTTGAGATCTCGGGTGGAAACACCATATATTTT
CDR3aa: CASSFEISGGNTIYF
j_gene: TRBJ1-3
d_gene: -
abundance: -
v_gene: TRBV5-4

CDR3nt: TGCGCCAGCAGCTTGGCCCCGACAGGGGCCGGGAACTATGGCTACACCTTC
CDR3aa: CASSLAPTGAGNYGYTF
j_gene: TRBJ1-2
d_gene: TRBD1
abundance: once
v_gene: TRBV5-1

CDR3nt: TGTGCCAGTAGTACAGGGGTTGCAACTAATGAAAAACTGTTTTTT
CDR3aa: CASSTGVATNEKLFF
j_gene: TRBJ1-4
d_gene: -
abundance: -
v_gene: TRBV19

CDR3nt: TGTGCCAGCAGCCGGGACAGGGATCAAGGAAACACCATATATTTT
CDR3aa: CASSRDRDQGNTIYF
j_gene: TRBJ1-3
d_gene: TRBD1
abundance: -
v_gene: TRBV3-1/TRBV3-2

CDR3nt: TGCGCCAGCAGCCAAGCAGGGTTCAACTATGGCTACACCTTC
CDR3aa: CASSQAGFNYGYTF
j_gene: TRBJ1-2
d_gene: -
abundance: -
v_gene: TRBV4-1

CDR3nt: TGTGCCAGCAGCTTTAACACCTACAGCTCCTACGAGCAGTACTTC
CDR3aa: CASSFNTYSSYEQYF
j_gene: TRBJ2-7
d_gene: -
abundance: large
v_gene: TRBV5-5

CDR3nt: TGTGCCAGCAGCCAAGGGGGGGAGGAGTACTTC
CDR3aa: CASSQGGEEYF
j_gene: TRBJ2-7
d_gene: -
abundance: -
v_gene: TRBV3-1/TRBV3-2

CDR3nt: TGTGCCAGCAGCCCAAGGACAGGGGATTTACAAGAGACCCAGTACTTC
CDR3aa: CASSPRTGDLQETQYF
j_gene: TRBJ2-5
d_gene: TRBD1
abundance: -
v_gene: TRBV7-6

CDR3nt: TGTGCCAGCAGCGTAGCTCCTAGCGTAGTAATAGATACGCAGTATTTT
CDR3aa: CASSVAPSVVIDTQYF
j_gene: TRBJ2-3
d_gene: -
abundance: -
v_gene: TRBV9